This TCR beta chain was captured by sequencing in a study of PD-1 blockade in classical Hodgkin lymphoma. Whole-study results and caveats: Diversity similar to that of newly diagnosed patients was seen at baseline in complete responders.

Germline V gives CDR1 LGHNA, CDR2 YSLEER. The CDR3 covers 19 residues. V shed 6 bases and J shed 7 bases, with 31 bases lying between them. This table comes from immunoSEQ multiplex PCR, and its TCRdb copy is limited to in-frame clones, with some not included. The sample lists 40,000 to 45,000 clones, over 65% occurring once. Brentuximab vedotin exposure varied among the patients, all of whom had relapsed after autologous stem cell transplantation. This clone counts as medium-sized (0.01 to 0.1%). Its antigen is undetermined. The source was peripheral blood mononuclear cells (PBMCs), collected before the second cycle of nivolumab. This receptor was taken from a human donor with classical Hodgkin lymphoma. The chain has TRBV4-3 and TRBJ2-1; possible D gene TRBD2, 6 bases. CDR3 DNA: TGCGCCAGCAGTCCCACACCCCCGCAAATCTCGGGAGCGTGGAATGAGCAGTTCTTC. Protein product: CASSPTPPQISGAWNEQFF.